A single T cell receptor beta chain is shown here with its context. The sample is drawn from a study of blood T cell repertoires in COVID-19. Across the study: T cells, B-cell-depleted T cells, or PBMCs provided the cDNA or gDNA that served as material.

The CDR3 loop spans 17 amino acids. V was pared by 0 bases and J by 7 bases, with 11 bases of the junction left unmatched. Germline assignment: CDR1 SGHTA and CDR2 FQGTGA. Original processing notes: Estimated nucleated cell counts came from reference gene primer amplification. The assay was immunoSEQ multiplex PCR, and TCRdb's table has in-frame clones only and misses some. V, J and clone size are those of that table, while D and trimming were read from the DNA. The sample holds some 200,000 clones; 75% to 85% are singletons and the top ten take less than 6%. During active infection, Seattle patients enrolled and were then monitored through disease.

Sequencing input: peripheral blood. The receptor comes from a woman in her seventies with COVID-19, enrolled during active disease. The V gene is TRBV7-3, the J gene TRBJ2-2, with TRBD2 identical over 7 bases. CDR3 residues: CASSLTSAGAQSGELFF. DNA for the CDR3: TGTGCCAGCAGCTTAACGTCGGCGGGAGCCCAAAGCGGGGAGCTGTTTTTT.